These 30 T cell receptor beta chains share one sample of origin, sequenced in a study of blood T cells in healthy people across ages. The use of a sample-barcoded 5' primer and a J-beta primer mix characterized a second PCR of about 7 to 12 cycles. TCRdb re-called the 5' RACE reads with MiXCR, one entry per CDR3 protein. The data show almost 800,000 distinct CDR3 sequences, 58% seen once. The sequencing sample was made of blood. The source is a man under 40 in good health.

This clonotype was observed once. The chain recombines TRBV4-3 with TRBJ2-1; 8 nucleotides line up with TRBD2. This CDR3 spans 15 amino acids. With 5 bases clipped from V and 6 bases from J, the junction kept 9 bases outside the gene matches. From germline, CDR1 is LGHNA and CDR2 YSLEER. Here the CDR3 reads CASSSKGLGPNEQFF. CDR3 coding DNA: TGCGCCAGCAGCTCGAAGGGACTAGGACCCAATGAGCAGTTCTTC.

As regards this clonotype: A much larger clone is a single base away; this may be a read error. CDR3 coding DNA: TGTGCCAGCAGCTTCTCAGGACAGGGTATCGCCTTCCCTAACAATGAGCAGTTCTTC. Translation: CASSFSGQGIAFPNNEQFF. The V gene is TRBV7-9, the J gene TRBJ2-1; 8 bases are shared with TRBD1. J was trimmed by 5 bases and V by 3 bases; bases with no gene match: 18. The CDR3 runs 19 residues. CDR1 and CDR2 from the germline V gene are SEHNR and FQNEAQ (reference sequence).

V and J are TRBV3-1 and TRBJ2-4; D is ambiguous. The J call may be wrong; the DNA end is better matched by TRBJ2-7. Germline V gene lookup returns CDR1 LGHDT and CDR2 YNNKEL (reference sequence). This CDR3 comprises 12 residues. CDR3 DNA sequence: TGTGCCAGCAGCCAAGAACCATACGAGCAGTACTTC. Its translation: CASSQEPYEQYF.

The chain links TRBV2 to TRBJ2-1; D remains ambiguous. The V gene's germline CDR1 is SNHLY and CDR2 FYNNEI. V lost 0 bases and J 7 bases, leaving 13 bases between the germline ends. The CDR3 has 15 amino acids. The CDR3 protein is CASSEARLGLNEQFF. DNA for the CDR3: TGTGCCAGCAGTGAAGCTAGGCTCGGCCTTAATGAGCAGTTCTTC.

This clonotype was seen a handful of times. The chain combines TRBV5-1 with TRBJ1-1; 7 nucleotides match TRBD1. The CDR3 sequence is 14 residues long. The V gene's germline CDR1 is SGHRS and CDR2 YFSETQ. V dropped 5 bases and J dropped 7; count of bases not matched to a gene: 11. The CDR3 region is CASRREGAAIEAFF. The CDR3 DNA is TGCGCCAGCAGACGTGAGGGGGCAGCTATTGAAGCTTTCTTT. Complete variable domain (other parts from reference TRBV5-1 and TRBJ1-1): KAGVTQTPRYLIKTRGQQVTLSCSPISGHRSVSWYQQTPGQGLQFLFEYFSETQRNKGNFPGRFSGRQFSNSRSEMNVSTLELGDSALYLCASRREGAAIEAFFGQGTRLTVV.

The chain employs TRBV10-3 and TRBJ1-1, with D possibly TRBD1 on 6 matching bases. The CDR3 loop spans 13 amino acids. CDR1 ENHRY and CDR2 SYGVKD come from the germline V gene. The V end lost 8 bases, the J end lost 0 bases, and 10 bases lay between the germline ends. In nucleotides, the CDR3 is TGTGCCATCGAGGGGGAGATGAACACTGAAGCTTTCTTT. Translating it yields CAIEGEMNTEAFF.

The V and J genes are TRBV12-5 and TRBJ2-1; D unresolved. Trimming stripped 7 bases from V and 4 bases from J, with 11 bases between. The germline V gene has CDR1 LGHNT and CDR2 FRNRAP. CDR3 length: 13 amino acids. The CDR3 region has the DNA TGTGCTAGTGCCCCGACTTTGTACAATGAGCAGTTCTTC. This sequence encodes CASAPTLYNEQFF.

This clonotype was seen a handful of times. This chain uses TRBV5-5 with TRBJ2-7; weak D call: TRBD2 (6 bases). The end of the DNA aligns better with TRBJ2-5, so the J call may be wrong. In germline, CDR1 is SGHKS, CDR2 YYEKEE (reference sequence). The CDR3 is 13 amino acids. The CDR3 bases are TGTGCCAGCTCCGGGGGTGCTGGGGAGACCCAGTACTTC. Its protein is CASSGGAGETQYF.

The V gene is TRBV4-2, the J gene TRBJ1-1, with D possibly TRBD1 on 6 matching bases. V lost 3 bases and J lost 1, with 9 bases in between. The V gene's germline CDR1 is LGHNA and CDR2 YNFKEQ. The CDR3 loop spans 14 amino acids. CDR3 bases: TGTGCCAGCAGCCAGGTACAGGGGAACACTGAAGCTTTCTTT. Protein product: CASSQVQGNTEAFF.

The chain is built from TRBV6-6 and TRBJ2-3; 8 bases map to TRBD2. Germline-derived CDR1 and CDR2 are MNHNY and SVGAGI (reference sequence). J lost 5 bases, V lost 7 bases, and 8 bases had no gene match. This CDR3 is 14 amino acids long. As DNA, the CDR3 is TGTGCCAGCACCAATAGCGGGGTTGGAGATACGCAGTATTTT. It codes for CASTNSGVGDTQYF.

This chain uses TRBV6-2 or TRBV6-3 with TRBJ2-1, with D perhaps matching TRBD1 (5 bases). The CDR3 has 15 residues. The germline CDR1 and CDR2 sequences are MNHEY and SVGEGT. The V gene lost 5 bases and the J gene lost 3 bases, with 14 bases spanning the gap. The CDR3 loop is CASSSMTEGYNEQFF. CDR3 sequence (DNA): TGTGCCAGCAGTAGCATGACAGAAGGCTACAATGAGCAGTTCTTC.

This clonotype was seen a few times. The rearrangement uses TRBV2 and TRBJ1-1; D perhaps matches TRBD1 (5 bases). V was pared by 8 bases and J by 6 bases, with 19 bases between. Germline assignment: CDR1 SNHLY and CDR2 FYNNEI. This CDR3 comprises 14 residues. The CDR3: CASQFRALVAEAFF. The CDR3 DNA is TGTGCCAGCCAGTTCAGGGCTCTTGTTGCTGAAGCTTTCTTT.

This rearrangement joins TRBV12-3 or TRBV12-4 to TRBJ2-3, with 8 bases that match TRBD2. V gave up 6 bases and J gave up 2 bases; unmatched junction bases: 16. This CDR3 has 18 residues. Here the CDR3 reads CASRGILGAGGVTDTQYF. Here the CDR3 DNA reads TGTGCCAGCAGGGGGATACTCGGTGCCGGGGGGGTCACAGATACGCAGTATTTT.

This chain connects TRBV20-1 to TRBJ2-1, with D uncertain. CDR1 is DFQATT, CDR2 SNEGSKA, per germline (reference sequence). The CDR3 has 11 amino acids. Here the CDR3 reads CGSSSYNEQFF. The DNA of the CDR3 is TGCGGGTCCAGCTCCTACAATGAGCAGTTCTTC.

V gene TRBV29-1 combines with J gene TRBJ2-5; 7 nucleotides align to TRBD1. There are 11 residues in the CDR3. The junction had 1 base not matched to a gene; V was cut back by 7 bases and J by 2 bases. CDR1 SQVTM and CDR2 ANQGSEA come from the germline V gene. Here the CDR3 DNA reads TGCAGCGGGGGACAGCAAGAGACCCAGTACTTC. It encodes CSGGQQETQYF.

This clonotype has a single count. CDR3: CASSQAGFVAFF. The CDR3 DNA sequence: TGTGCCAGCAGCCAGGCCGGGTTTGTTGCTTTCTTT. The chain is built from TRBV7-9 and TRBJ1-1; D is ambiguous. Trimming stripped 5 bases from V and 11 bases from J, with 15 bases between. CDR3 length equals 12 residues. The germline gives CDR1 SEHNR, CDR2 FQNEAQ (reference sequence).

This chain links TRBV28 with TRBJ2-3; 8 nucleotides match TRBD2. The ends lost 4 bases at V and 0 bases at J; junction bases unmatched: 12. The CDR3 length is 18 residues. Germline V CDR1 and CDR2: MDHEN, SYDVKM. CDR3: CASSWPGGEGISTDTQYF. DNA of the CDR3: TGTGCCAGCAGTTGGCCCGGGGGGGAGGGGATTAGCACAGATACGCAGTATTTT.

The chain joins TRBV7-8 to TRBJ1-2; D not certain. Germline lookup yields CDR1 SGHVS and CDR2 FQNEAQ. CDR3 size: 13 residues. The germline V and J ends were trimmed by 0 bases and 8 bases, with 10 bases remaining between them. CDR3 nucleotide sequence: TGTGCCAGCAGCTTAGCGTCATCTTGGGGCTACACCTTC. This codes for CASSLASSWGYTF.

This chain uses TRBV20-1 with TRBJ1-2; D perhaps matches TRBD1 (6 bases). Germline CDR1 and CDR2: DFQATT and SNEGSKA (reference sequence). This CDR3 has 14 amino acids. The V and J ends lost 3 bases and 3 bases respectively, with 14 bases between them. CDR3 region: CSASRGRGDYGYTF. The CDR3 nucleotides read TGCAGTGCTAGTCGGGGAAGGGGGGACTATGGCTACACCTTC.

The chain uses TRBV29-1 and TRBJ1-6, with TRBD1 matching 7 bases. The CDR3 sequence is 14 residues long. The junction had 10 bases not matched to a gene; V was cut back by 6 bases and J by 8 bases. CDR1 SQVTM and CDR2 ANQGSEA come from the germline V gene. The CDR3 region is CSVATGFGDSPLHF. CDR3 nucleotides: TGCAGCGTGGCGACAGGGTTTGGCGATTCACCCCTCCACTTT.

The rearrangement joins TRBV7-9 to TRBJ2-2; no clear D gene. V was pared by 2 bases and J by 2 bases, with 12 bases between. CDR1 is SEHNR, CDR2 FQNEAQ, per germline (reference sequence). CDR3 length equals 16 residues. Written as DNA, the CDR3 is TGTGCCAGCAGCTTAACTCCCCAGATCAACACCGGGGAGCTGTTTTTT. Translation gives CASSLTPQINTGELFF.

The chain has TRBV3-1 and TRBJ2-2; D is unclear. V was cut by 1 base and J by 8 bases, with 11 bases left in between. Per germline, CDR1 LGHDT and CDR2 YNNKEL (reference sequence). This CDR3 comprises 14 residues. The CDR3 here is CASSQVSFLGELFF. For the CDR3, the DNA is TGTGCCAGCAGCCAAGTTAGTTTTCTTGGGGAGCTGTTTTTT.

The chain couples TRBV30 to TRBJ2-7, with 8 bases that match TRBD2. Losses at the gene ends were 6 bases for V and 7 bases for J; bases not matched to a gene: 8. CDR1 and CDR2 (germline): GTSNPN, SVGIG (reference sequence). The CDR3 runs to 12 residues. CDR3 residues: CACLPGLGEQYF. CDR3 DNA sequence: TGTGCCTGCCTACCGGGACTAGGGGAGCAGTACTTC.

This clonotype was seen only a few times. V is TRBV7-6 and J is TRBJ2-1; the D is unclear. The CDR3 is made up of 12 amino acids. CDR1 and CDR2 from the germline V gene are SGHVS and FNYEAQ. Trimming left V 5 bases short and J 7 bases short, with 9 bases between. CDR3 loop: CASSNRRNEQFF. DNA for the CDR3: TGTGCCAGCAGCAATCGCCGGAATGAGCAGTTCTTC.

The genes are TRBV20-1 and TRBJ2-3; a weak D match, TRBD2 (5 bases). Germline-derived CDR1 and CDR2 are DFQATT and SNEGSKA (reference sequence). The V and J ends lost 0 bases and 7 bases respectively, with 11 bases between them. This CDR3 is 13 amino acids long. The CDR3 DNA reads TGCAGTGCTAGAGACCGACTACCAAATACGCAGTATTTT. Translated: CSARDRLPNTQYF.

The genes are TRBV24-1 and TRBJ2-1; 9 nucleotides match TRBD1. The V gene end was trimmed by 12 bases and the J gene end by 8 bases; junction bases not matched to a gene: 10. The germline V gene encodes CDR1 KGHDR and CDR2 SFDVKD. This CDR3 has 13 residues. In DNA form, the CDR3 reads TGTGCCTCGTCGACAGGGGGTTTGGATGAGCAGTTCTTC. As protein: CASSTGGLDEQFF.

The J gene is TRBJ2-4, the V gene TRBV2; the D gene could be TRBD1 or TRBD2 (5 bases each). TRBJ2-7 matches the DNA end more closely, so the J call is doubtful. In germline, CDR1 is SNHLY, CDR2 FYNNEI. The CDR3 is made up of 15 amino acids. CDR3 sequence reads: CASSEALGPGREQYF. CDR3 in DNA: TGTGCCAGCAGTGAAGCACTGGGACCGGGGCGCGAGCAGTACTTC.

V and J are TRBV20-1 and TRBJ2-3; weak D call: TRBD2 (6 bases). The CDR3 is made up of 12 amino acids. Germline V gives CDR1 DFQATT, CDR2 SNEGSKA (reference sequence). The V end was cut by 0 bases, the J end by 9 bases, with 10 bases between. CDR3 nucleotides: TGCAGTGCTAGAGACGGGACTCAGACGCAGTATTTT. Translating it yields CSARDGTQTQYF.

The V gene is TRBV2, the J gene TRBJ1-2; D is unresolved. This CDR3 spans 13 amino acids. V was clipped by 0 bases and J by 8 bases, with 10 bases between them. Germline V CDR1 and CDR2: SNHLY, FYNNEI. The CDR3, as DNA: TGTGCCAGCAGTGAAGCGGTGGGGATGGGCTACACCTTC. Protein: CASSEAVGMGYTF.

This clonotype was recorded a few times. The DNA for the CDR3 is TGTGCCAGCAGCTTAATTGGCACAGATACGCAGTATTTT. Translated: CASSLIGTDTQYF. The chain combines TRBV7-2 with TRBJ2-3; no clear D gene. Trimming removed 2 bases at V and 1 base at J, with 4 bases between. The CDR3 is 13 residues long. Germline CDR1 SGHTA, CDR2 FQGNSA. Full variable domain (remainder filled in from reference TRBV7-2 and TRBJ2-3): GAGVSQSPSNKVTEKGKDVELRCDPISGHTALYWYRQSLGQGLEFLIYFQGNSAPDKSGLPSDRFSAERTGGSVSTLTIQRTQQEDSAVYLCASSLIGTDTQYFGPGTRLTVL.